The clone carrying this T cell receptor beta chain has just a few counts. Its matching antigen is unknown. The sample is drawn from a study of CD8+CD57+ T cells in acquired aplastic anemia. Overall study context: Recorded DNA amounts for sorted CD4+ and CD8+ cells had an average of around 3.4 ug. Overall study results and limits: It was found that fewer than 35 CD8+ CDR3 sequences were shared between patients and controls. Patients and healthy controls showed no significant CD8+ Simpson's diversity difference.

This CDR3 comprises 12 residues. Germline loops: CDR1 SQVTM, CDR2 ANQGSEA. The V and J ends lost 0 bases and 3 bases respectively, with 5 bases between them. In patients chosen for sequencing, flow cytometry had shown CD8+CD57+ cell expansion. There were no patients without severe acquired aplastic anemia. Genomic DNA was employed as the template in profiling TCR beta VDJ and CDR3. MiXCR, run by TCRdb on the reads, gives a single entry per CDR3 protein. This sample has over 150,000 distinct CDR3 sequences, with approximately 48% found just once. The sequence came from a human donor with aplastic anemia. This chain connects TRBV29-1 to TRBJ1-2; D unresolved. The sequenced sample consisted of sorted CD4+, CD8+, or CD8+CD57+ T cells (not recorded which) from PBMCs. The CDR3 coding sequence is TGCAGCGTTGAAGATACGGACTATGGCTACACCTTC. It codes for CSVEDTDYGYTF. Full variable domain (outside the CDR3, taken from reference TRBV29-1 and TRBJ1-2): SAVISQKPSRDICQRGTSLTIQCQVDSQVTMMFWYRQQPGQSLTLIATANQGSEATYESGFVIDKFPISRPNLTFSTLTVSNMSPEDSSIYLCSVEDTDYGYTFGSGTRLTVV.